The clone carrying this TCR beta chain was detected many times. These data come from a study of molecular identifiers for immune sequencing clone quantification. Each CDR3 protein is one row after TCRdb ran MiXCR on the PCR reads. The repertoire includes about half a million distinct CDR3 sequences, over 20% of them detected once, and approximately 0.84% sits in the top ten. Trimming at V came to 4 bases and at J to 8 bases, leaving 13 bases not matched to a gene. The CDR3 contains 16 residues. Germline assignment: CDR1 SGHRS and CDR2 YFSETQ. Sequences were obtained from naive CD8+ T cells from blood, with Jurkat cell RNA spiked in. Subset in this sample: FACS-sorted CD8+CD4-CCR7+CD45RA+ naive T cells. The chain carries TRBV5-1 and TRBJ2-1; 9 nucleotides agree with TRBD1. The TCR sequence derives from a human donor in good health. Some libraries in this study had Jurkat cell RNA spiked in. The CDR3 sequence: CASSALPGQGGDEQFF. The CDR3 nucleotides read TGCGCCAGCAGCGCCCTACCGGGACAGGGCGGCGATGAGCAGTTCTTC.